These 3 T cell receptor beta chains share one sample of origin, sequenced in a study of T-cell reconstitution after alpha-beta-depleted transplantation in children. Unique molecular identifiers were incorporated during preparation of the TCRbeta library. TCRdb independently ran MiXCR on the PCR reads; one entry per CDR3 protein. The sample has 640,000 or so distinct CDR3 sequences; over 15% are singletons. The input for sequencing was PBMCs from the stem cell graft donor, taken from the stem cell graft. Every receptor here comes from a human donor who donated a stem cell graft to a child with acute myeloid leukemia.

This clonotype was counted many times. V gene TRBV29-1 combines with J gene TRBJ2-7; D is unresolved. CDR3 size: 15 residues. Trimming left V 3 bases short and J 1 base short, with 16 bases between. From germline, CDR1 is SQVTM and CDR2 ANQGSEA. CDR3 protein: CSVERLESGSYEQYV. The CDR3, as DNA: TGCAGCGTTGAGAGACTCGAAAGTGGGTCCTACGAGCAGTACGTC.

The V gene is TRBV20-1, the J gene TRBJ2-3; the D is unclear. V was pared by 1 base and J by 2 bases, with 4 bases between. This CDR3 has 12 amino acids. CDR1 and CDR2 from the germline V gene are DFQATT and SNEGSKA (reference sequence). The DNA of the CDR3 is TGCAGTGCTAGAGTATACACAGATACGCAGTATTTT. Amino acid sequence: CSARVYTDTQYF.

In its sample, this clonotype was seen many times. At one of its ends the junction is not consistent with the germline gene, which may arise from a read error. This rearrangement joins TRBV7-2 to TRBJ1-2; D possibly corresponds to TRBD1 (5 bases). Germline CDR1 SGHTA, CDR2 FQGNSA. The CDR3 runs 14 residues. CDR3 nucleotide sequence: TGTGCCAGCAGCCTAGCATTGGGGCCGGGCGGCTACACCTTC. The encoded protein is CASSLALGPGGYTF.